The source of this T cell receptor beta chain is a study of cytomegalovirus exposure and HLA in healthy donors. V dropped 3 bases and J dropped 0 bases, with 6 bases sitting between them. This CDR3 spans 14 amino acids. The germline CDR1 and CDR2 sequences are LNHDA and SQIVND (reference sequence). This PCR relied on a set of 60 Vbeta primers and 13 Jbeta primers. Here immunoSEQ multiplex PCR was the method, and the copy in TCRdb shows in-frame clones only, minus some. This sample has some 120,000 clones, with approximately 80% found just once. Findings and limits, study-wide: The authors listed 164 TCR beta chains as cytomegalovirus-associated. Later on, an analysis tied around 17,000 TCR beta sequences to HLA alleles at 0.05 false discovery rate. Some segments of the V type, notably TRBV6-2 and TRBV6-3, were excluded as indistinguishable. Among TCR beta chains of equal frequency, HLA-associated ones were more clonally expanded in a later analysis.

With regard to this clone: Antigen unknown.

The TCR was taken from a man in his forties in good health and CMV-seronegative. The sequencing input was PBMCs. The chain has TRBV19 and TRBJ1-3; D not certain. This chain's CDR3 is CASSIGRSGNTIYF. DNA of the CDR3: TGTGCCAGTAGTATTGGCCGCTCTGGAAACACCATATATTTT.